The clone carrying this T cell receptor (beta chain) was seen a single time. This sample stems from a study of blood T cell repertoires in COVID-19. The overall study: From the United States, Italy and Spain came samples of acute and convalescent COVID-19. The cDNA or gDNA used as material had been derived from T cells, B-cell-depleted T cells, or PBMCs.

Followed over time, Seattle patients had been enrolled while infection was active. Germline-derived CDR1 and CDR2 are MNHEY and SVGEGT. V lost 3 bases and J lost 9, with 9 bases in between. The CDR3 is 12 residues long. Authors' analysis steps: Reference gene primer amplification gave estimated nucleated cell counts. Sequenced by immunoSEQ multiplex PCR; TCRdb stores in-frame clones only, minus some. That table supplies the V and J calls and clone size; D and trimming were determined from the DNA. The data contain roughly 350,000 clones, around 87% of them singletons. Sequencing was performed on peripheral blood. The J gene is TRBJ2-1, the V gene TRBV6-2 or TRBV6-3; D remains ambiguous. This TCR derives from a woman in her 30s with COVID-19, enrolled during active disease. In DNA, the CDR3 is TGTGCCAGCAGTTATTCGGAGATTGAGCAGTTCTTC. Protein product: CASSYSEIEQFF.